The present T cell receptor (beta chain) was sequenced within a study of T cell changes during pregnancy in multiple sclerosis. Assay: immunoSEQ multiplex PCR; the TCRdb copy retains only in-frame clones and omits some. The repertoire holds around 100,000 clones, with roughly 90% as singletons. Sequenced material: peripheral blood, taken after pregnancy. The TCR originated in a female donor with multiple sclerosis, enrolled in a pregnancy study.

The CDR3 region is CASSLAIRDRVSYEQYF. The CDR3 nucleotides read TGTGCCAGCAGCTTAGCTATCCGGGACAGGGTATCCTACGAGCAGTACTTC. The J gene is TRBJ2-7, the V gene TRBV7-6; 9 nucleotides align to TRBD1. CDR1 is SGHVS and CDR2 is FNYEAQ in the germline V gene. CDR3 length equals 17 residues. Germline trimming cut 0 bases from V and 1 base from J; bases unmatched to any gene: 7.